This is a list of T cell receptor beta chains from one sample in a study of blood T cell repertoires in COVID-19. Profiling relied on immunoSEQ multiplex PCR, and the TCRdb table lists in-frame clones only, not all of them. The table includes about 76,000 clones, roughly 80% detected once. The sequencing input was peripheral blood. These receptors all stem from a human donor in a cohort sampled during active COVID-19. Both conserved end residues are part of each CDR3. The D gene is left open where the match is weak. Clone size is given for some rows only: seen once, a few or many times, or a class if the clone is expanded.

TRBV20-1	TRBJ2-3	-	16	TRBD2	TGCAGTGCTAGTGCTCCGCGGGGGGCCTACACAGATACGCAGTATTTT	CSASAPRGAYTDTQYF
TRBV4-2	TRBJ1-2	-	16	-	TGTGCCAGCAGCCAAGCGAGTAGGAGCGAAGACTATGGCTACACCTTC	CASSQASRSEDYGYTF
TRBV7-6	TRBJ1-4	-	15	-	TGTGCCAGCAGCGCCACAGGGTTCCCTAATGAAAAACTGTTTTTT	CASSATGFPNEKLFF
TRBV4-2	TRBJ1-1	-	16	TRBD1	TGTGCCAGCAGCCACGGACAGGGGAGTGATCGCACTGAAGCTTTCTTT	CASSHGQGSDRTEAFF
TRBV6-4	TRBJ2-3	-	16	TRBD2	TGTGCCAGCAGTGTCCGCGGGGGGGCTAGCACAGATACGCAGTATTTT	CASSVRGGASTDTQYF
TRBV7-9	TRBJ2-7	-	15	TRBD2	TGTGCCAGCAGCTCTCCCGGGACTAGCTCCTACGAGCAGTACTTC	CASSSPGTSSYEQYF
TRBV28	TRBJ1-2	-	15	TRBD1	TGTGCCAGCAGTTTATCCTCCAGGGGGTCTGATGGCTACACCTTC	CASSLSSRGSDGYTF
TRBV21-1	TRBJ1-4	once	15	-	TGTGCCAGCAGCAAAAATCGCGCCGGCGGGGAAAAACTGTTTTTT	CASSKNRAGGEKLFF
TRBV30	TRBJ2-7	-	13	-	TGTGCCTGGAGCGCGGGCCGCACCTACGAGCAGTACTTC	CAWSAGRTYEQYF
TRBV6-5	TRBJ2-3	-	15	TRBD1	TGTGCCAGCAGTTACGATGGACAGGCAACAGATACGCAGTATTTT	CASSYDGQATDTQYF
TRBV2	TRBJ1-5	-	15	-	TGTGCCAGCGGCTTGGAGGAGTCTCGCAATCAGCCCCAGCATTTT	CASGLEESRNQPQHF
TRBV30	TRBJ2-7	-	13	TRBD2	TGTGCCTGTACGAGCGGGGTCTCCTACGAGCAGTACTTC	CACTSGVSYEQYF
TRBV5-1	TRBJ1-1	-	14	-	TGCGCCAGCAGCCTTACAAACAAGAACACTGAAGCTTTCTTT	CASSLTNKNTEAFF
TRBV5-1	TRBJ2-7	-	14	-	TGCGCCAGCAGCTTATTACAGAGCTCCTACGAGCAGTACTTC	CASSLLQSSYEQYF
TRBV5-4	TRBJ2-3	-	15	TRBD2	TGTGCCAGCAGGGCTAGCGGGGGAAGCACAGATACGCAGTATTTT	CASRASGGSTDTQYF
TRBV10-1	TRBJ2-2	-	15	-	TGCGCCAGCAGTGACCCGACTGCGAACACCGGGGAGCTGTTTTTT	CASSDPTANTGELFF
TRBV7-8	TRBJ2-3	-	15	TRBD1	TGTGCCAGCAGCGCAGGGGGCTTTTCCACAGATACGCAGTATTTT	CASSAGGFSTDTQYF
TRBV4-1	TRBJ2-2	-	17	TRBD1	TGCGCCAGCAGCAAAGGGGATGACAGGGCTTCTAGCGGGGAGCTGTTTTTT	CASSKGDDRASSGELFF
TRBV5-4	TRBJ2-2	-	15	-	TGTGCCAGCAGCTTGGACAGGGCCGACACCGGGGAGCTGTTTTTT	CASSLDRADTGELFF
TRBV27	TRBJ2-1	-	13	TRBD2	TGTGCCAGCAGTTTAGCGGGGGGGAATGAGCAGTTCTTC	CASSLAGGNEQFF
TRBV5-1	TRBJ1-1	-	15	-	TGCGCCAGCAGCTTGGAGCGTCAGGGAAGGACTGAAGCTTTCTTT	CASSLERQGRTEAFF